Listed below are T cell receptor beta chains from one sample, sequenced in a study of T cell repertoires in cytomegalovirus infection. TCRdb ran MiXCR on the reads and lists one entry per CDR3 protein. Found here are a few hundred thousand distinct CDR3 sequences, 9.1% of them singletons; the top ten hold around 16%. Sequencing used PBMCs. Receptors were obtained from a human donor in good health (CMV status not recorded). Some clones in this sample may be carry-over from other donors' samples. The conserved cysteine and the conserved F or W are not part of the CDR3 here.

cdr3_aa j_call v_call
ASTFTGGRAETQY TRBJ2-5 TRBV5-1
SARDAGGQKETQY TRBJ2-5 TRBV20-1
ASSQNRGLEQY TRBJ2-7 TRBV7-9
SARARQGPNSPLH TRBJ1-6 TRBV20-1
ASSPLQGSNQPQH TRBJ1-5 TRBV28
ASSLDYYNEQF TRBJ2-1 TRBV19
ASSLARGGAFGEQF TRBJ2-1 TRBV7-2
ASSSRRDNPYEQY TRBJ2-7 TRBV7-8
ASSPFPGRRTYEQY TRBJ2-7 TRBV6-2/TRBV6-3
ASSLAGSTLLGYT TRBJ1-2 TRBV7-8
ASSLDGINYGYT TRBJ1-2 TRBV7-9
ASSQDMGEGSYEQY TRBJ2-7 TRBV14
ASSADRNQPQH TRBJ1-5 TRBV7-2
ASSLESSYNEQF TRBJ2-1 TRBV7-2
ASSNFKGAGELF TRBJ2-2 TRBV7-8
ASSLGQVSSREKLF TRBJ1-4 TRBV7-2
ASGLVRPTGIDQPQH TRBJ1-5 TRBV12-5
ASSLTQGGAF TRBJ1-1 TRBV7-8
SAVLTMASGRPTPSYEQY TRBJ2-7 TRBV29-1
ASSLTKAYEQY TRBJ2-7 TRBV7-2
ASSATGTGNEKLF TRBJ1-4 TRBV28
ASSSGTSGTADTQY TRBJ2-3 TRBV5-4
ASSLLPRDVGNEQF TRBJ2-1 TRBV7-2
ASSLRAMDQPQH TRBJ1-5 TRBV7-2
ASSLTDKRQGEPQPQH TRBJ1-5 TRBV7-3
ASSLTSGTTNTGELF TRBJ2-2 TRBV19
ASSSRRTDGYT TRBJ1-2 TRBV7-2
ASSQESGGGSYEQY TRBJ2-7 TRBV4-1
ASRTSGVGSYNEQF TRBJ2-1 TRBV2
ASSPLPGLGIDEQF TRBJ2-1 TRBV5-5
AWTPVPNTGELF TRBJ2-2 TRBV30
ASSLKGGQTYGYT TRBJ1-2 TRBV4-2
ASSYEVAGVMDTQY TRBJ2-3 TRBV6-6
AWSGGQLYT TRBJ1-2 TRBV30
ASSSDGPRTSLNEQY TRBJ2-7 TRBV28
ASSPRDRDIEQY TRBJ2-7 TRBV7-2
ASSRGTSGTSSTDTQY TRBJ2-3 TRBV12-3/TRBV12-4
ASRTGTPGYT TRBJ1-2 TRBV28
ATSRTVPSSYEQY TRBJ2-7 TRBV15
ASTETGTKNIQY TRBJ2-4 TRBV28
ASSYSNPVSQPQH TRBJ1-5 TRBV6-2/TRBV6-3
ASSSSLYQPQH TRBJ1-5 TRBV7-2
ASRRAESTEAF TRBJ1-1 TRBV25-1
ASSLLQGTTGGSPLH TRBJ1-6 TRBV28
ASSPGGSSGANVLT TRBJ2-6 TRBV7-9
SAKGLAANIQY TRBJ2-4 TRBV20-1
ASSFWGGLVTDTQY TRBJ2-3 TRBV7-2
ASSLNSGRGGYTEAF TRBJ1-1 TRBV7-3
ASSLRTVDGYT TRBJ1-2 TRBV7-8
ASSLGPTSQETQY TRBJ2-5 TRBV7-2
ASTRPGGYEQY TRBJ2-7 TRBV7-9
ASSMTWSSYNEQF TRBJ2-1 TRBV19
ASSPTGQGLEQF TRBJ2-1 TRBV18
ASSVSGTNNEQF TRBJ2-1 TRBV7-2
ASSPTRPTGNTIY TRBJ1-3 TRBV28
ASSGSGGVQETQY TRBJ2-5 TRBV7-8
ASSWVGTDTQY TRBJ2-3 TRBV12-3/TRBV12-4
ASSSGSAPLH TRBJ1-6 TRBV28
AQARAQGNTIY TRBJ1-3 TRBV7-9
ASSFDPLGFYEQY TRBJ2-7 TRBV7-2